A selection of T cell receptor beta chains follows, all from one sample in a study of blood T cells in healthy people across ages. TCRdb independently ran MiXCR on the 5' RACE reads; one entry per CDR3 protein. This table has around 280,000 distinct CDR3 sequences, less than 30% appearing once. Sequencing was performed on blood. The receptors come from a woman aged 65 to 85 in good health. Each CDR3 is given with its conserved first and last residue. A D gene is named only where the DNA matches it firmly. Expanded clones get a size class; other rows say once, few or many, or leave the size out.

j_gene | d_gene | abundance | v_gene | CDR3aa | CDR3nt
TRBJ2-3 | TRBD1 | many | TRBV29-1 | CSAGQALLNTQYF | TGCAGCGCGGGACAGGCCCTTCTGAATACGCAGTATTTT
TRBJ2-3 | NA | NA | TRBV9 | CASSPRTGWEPGDTQYF | TGTGCCAGCAGCCCCCGAACGGGGTGGGAGCCAGGAGATACGCAGTATTTT
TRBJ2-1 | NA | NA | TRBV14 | CASSTRRGSDNEQFF | TGTGCCAGCAGCACAAGGCGGGGTAGTGACAATGAGCAGTTCTTC
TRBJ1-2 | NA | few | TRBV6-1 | CASSVPRNPFGGYTF | TGTGCCAGCAGTGTACCACGGAATCCCTTCGGTGGCTACACCTTC
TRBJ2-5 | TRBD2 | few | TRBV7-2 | CASSHRLAGALETQYF | TGTGCCAGCAGCCACAGACTAGCGGGAGCGTTGGAGACCCAGTACTTC
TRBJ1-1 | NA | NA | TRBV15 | CATSMQTGETEAFF | TGTGCCACCAGCATGCAGACAGGAGAGACTGAAGCTTTCTTT
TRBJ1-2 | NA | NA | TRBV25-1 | CASSELDIVRGYTF | TGTGCCAGCAGTGAATTAGACATCGTGCGGGGCTACACCTTC
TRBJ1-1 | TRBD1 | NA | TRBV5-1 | CASSLMAGGTEAFF | TGCGCCAGCAGCTTGATGGCAGGGGGGACTGAAGCTTTCTTT
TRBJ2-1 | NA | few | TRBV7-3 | CASSLGQGSIYNEQFF | TGTGCCAGCAGCCTCGGCCAGGGTTCAATATACAATGAGCAGTTCTTC
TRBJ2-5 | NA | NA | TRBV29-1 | CSVELTSYRETQYF | TGCAGCGTTGAGCTAACTAGTTACCGGGAGACCCAGTACTTC
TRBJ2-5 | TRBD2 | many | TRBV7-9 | CASSATSGMKFF | TGTGCCAGCAGCGCAACTAGCGGGATGAAGTTCTTC
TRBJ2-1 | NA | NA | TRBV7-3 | CASSQKIVGEQFF | TGTGCCAGCAGCCAAAAAATAGTGGGTGAGCAGTTCTTC
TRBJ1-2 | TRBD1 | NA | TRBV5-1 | CASSRGGTAIYGYTF | TGCGCCAGCAGCCGCGGAGGGACAGCGATCTATGGCTACACCTTC
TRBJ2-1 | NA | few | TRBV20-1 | CSARSPLPYNEQFF | TGCAGTGCTAGATCTCCTCTCCCCTACAATGAGCAGTTCTTC
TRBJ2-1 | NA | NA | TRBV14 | CASSQEGLGHNEQFF | TGTGCCAGCAGCCAAGAAGGTCTCGGCCACAATGAGCAGTTCTTC
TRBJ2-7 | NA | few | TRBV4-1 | CASSQVVGRSNEQYF | TGCGCCAGCAGCCAAGTTGTCGGCAGATCAAACGAGCAGTACTTC
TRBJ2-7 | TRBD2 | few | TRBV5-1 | CASSLGGTSGGYEQYF | TGCGCCAGCAGCTTGGGGGGGACTAGCGGAGGCTACGAGCAGTACTTC
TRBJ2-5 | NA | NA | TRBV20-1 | CSSGRLQETQYF | TGCAGCTCTGGGCGCCTCCAAGAGACCCAGTACTTC
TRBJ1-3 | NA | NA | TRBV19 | CANSTEIGNTIYF | TGTGCCAACTCTACAGAGATTGGAAACACCATATATTTT
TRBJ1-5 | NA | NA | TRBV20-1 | CSGGQPQHF | TGCAGTGGGGGACAGCCCCAGCATTTT
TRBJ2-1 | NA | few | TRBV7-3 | CASSSLRGGSYNEQFF | TGTGCCAGCAGCTCGCTCCGGGGAGGCTCCTACAATGAGCAGTTCTTC
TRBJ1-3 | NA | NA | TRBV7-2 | CASSSRAPSGNTIYF | TGTGCCAGCAGCTCCCGGGCCCCCTCTGGAAACACCATATATTTT
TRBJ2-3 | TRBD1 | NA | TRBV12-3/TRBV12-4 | CASSPWTGRASTDVQYF | TGTGCCAGCAGTCCCTGGACAGGGCGGGCGAGCACAGATGTGCAGTATTTT
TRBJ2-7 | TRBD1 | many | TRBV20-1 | CSADGRQGAPTYEQYF | TGCAGTGCTGACGGAAGACAGGGGGCTCCTACCTACGAGCAGTACTTC
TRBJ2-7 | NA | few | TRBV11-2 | CASSLASEQYF | TGTGCCAGCAGCTTAGCGTCCGAGCAATACTTC
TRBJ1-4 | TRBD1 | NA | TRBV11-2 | CASSETGGGEKLFF | TGTGCCAGCAGCGAAACAGGGGGCGGTGAAAAACTGTTTTTT
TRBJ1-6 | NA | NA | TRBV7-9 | CASSLTDHSPLHF | TGTGCCAGCAGCTTGACAGACCATTCACCCCTCCACTTT
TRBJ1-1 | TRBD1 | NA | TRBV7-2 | CASSREGTGRPEAFF | TGTGCCAGCAGTAGAGAGGGGACAGGGCGTCCTGAGGCTTTCTTT
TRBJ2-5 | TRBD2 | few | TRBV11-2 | CASSLGETSGEQETQYF | TGTGCCAGCAGCTTAGGGGAGACTAGCGGGGAACAAGAGACCCAGTACTTC
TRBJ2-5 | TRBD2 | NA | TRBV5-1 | CASSWGSGGFQETQYF | TGCGCCAGCAGCTGGGGGTCGGGGGGTTTCCAAGAGACCCAGTACTTC
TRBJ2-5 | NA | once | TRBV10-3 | CAISASMETQYF | TGTGCCATCAGTGCCTCCATGGAGACCCAGTACTTC
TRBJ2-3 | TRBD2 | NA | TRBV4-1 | CASSRERASGRTNSGDTQYF | TGCGCCAGCAGCCGAGAAAGGGCTAGCGGGAGAACGAATAGCGGAGATACGCAGTATTTT
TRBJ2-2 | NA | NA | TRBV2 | CASKGLVNTGELFF | TGTGCCAGCAAGGGACTGGTGAACACCGGGGAGCTGTTTTTT
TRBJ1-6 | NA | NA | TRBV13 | CASSKGDGGSPLHF | TGTGCCAGCAGCAAGGGTGATGGGGGGTCACCCCTCCACTTT
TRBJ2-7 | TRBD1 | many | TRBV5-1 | CASSLDAGQGYEQYF | TGCGCCAGCAGCTTGGATGCTGGACAGGGGTACGAGCAGTACTTC
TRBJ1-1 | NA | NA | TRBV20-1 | CSASTGPSTEAFF | TGCAGTGCCTCGACAGGTCCGAGCACTGAAGCTTTCTTT
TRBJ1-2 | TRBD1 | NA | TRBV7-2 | CASSAPGQDRGSYGYTF | TGTGCCAGCAGCGCTCCGGGACAGGATAGGGGGAGCTATGGCTACACCTTC
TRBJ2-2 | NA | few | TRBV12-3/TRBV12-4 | CASSFLAGELFF | TGTGCCAGCAGTTTTCTTGCCGGGGAGCTGTTTTTT